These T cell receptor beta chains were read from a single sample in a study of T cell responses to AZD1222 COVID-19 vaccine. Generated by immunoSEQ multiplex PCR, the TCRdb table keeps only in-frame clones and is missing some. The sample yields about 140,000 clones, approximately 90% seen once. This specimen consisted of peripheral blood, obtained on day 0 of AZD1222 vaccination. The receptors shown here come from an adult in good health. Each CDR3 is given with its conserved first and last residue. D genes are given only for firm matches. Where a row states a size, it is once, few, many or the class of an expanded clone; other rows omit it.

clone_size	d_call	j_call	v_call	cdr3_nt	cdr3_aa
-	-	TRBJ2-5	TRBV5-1	TGCGCCAGCAGCTTACCCCGGGACAAGTTTGAAGGGACCCAGTACTTC	CASSLPRDKFEGTQYF
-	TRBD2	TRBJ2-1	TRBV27	TGTGCCAGCAGTCCGCTAGGACTAGCGGGTAACAATGAGCAGTTCTTC	CASSPLGLAGNNEQFF
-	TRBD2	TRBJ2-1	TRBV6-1	TGTGCCAGCAGCTCCTTTTCGGGAGGTTACAATGAGCAGTTCTTC	CASSSFSGGYNEQFF
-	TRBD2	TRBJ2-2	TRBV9	TGTGCCAGCAGCGTATTAGCGGGAGTAGTCGGGGAGCTGTTTTTT	CASSVLAGVVGELFF
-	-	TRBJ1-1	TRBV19	TGTGCCAGTAGTACCCAGGGATACACTGAAGCTTTCTTT	CASSTQGYTEAFF
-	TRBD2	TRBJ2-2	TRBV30	TGTGCCTGGAGTGAAAAGCGGGGGGCCTACACCGGGGAGCTGTTTTTT	CAWSEKRGAYTGELFF
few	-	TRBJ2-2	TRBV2	TGTGCCAGCAGTGTTCTCTTTTCCGGGGAGCTGTTTTTT	CASSVLFSGELFF
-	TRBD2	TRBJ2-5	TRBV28	TGTGCCAGCAGTGACTGGGGGGGGGAAGAGACCCAGTACTTC	CASSDWGGEETQYF
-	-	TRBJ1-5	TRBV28	TGTGCCAGCAGCTTGTCGGGGGGCATGAATCAGCCCCAGCATTTT	CASSLSGGMNQPQHF
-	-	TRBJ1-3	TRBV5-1	TGCGCCAGCAGCTTGGAGGCCCAGAGCTCTGGAAACACCATATATTTT	CASSLEAQSSGNTIYF
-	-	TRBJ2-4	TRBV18	TGTGCCAGCTCTCTATGGACAGCTTTAGCCAAAAACATTCAGTACTTC	CASSLWTALAKNIQYF
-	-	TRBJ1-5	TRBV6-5	TGTGCCACTTTTTCCAGTCGTTATCAGCCCCAGCATTTT	CATFSSRYQPQHF
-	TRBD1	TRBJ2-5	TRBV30	TGTGCCCGGAGAGGACAGGGGGGGGAGACCCAGTACTTC	CARRGQGGETQYF
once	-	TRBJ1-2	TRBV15	TGTGCCACCAGCAGAGATAGGACGGGGGATACCCTTCACTTC	CATSRDRTGDTLHF
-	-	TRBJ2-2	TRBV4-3	TGCGCCAGCAGCCAAGAGACAGCCGGGGAGCTGTTTTTT	CASSQETAGELFF
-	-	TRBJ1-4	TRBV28	TGTGCCAGCTGTAAAGGGGGAGCTAATGAAAAACTGTTTTTT	CASCKGGANEKLFF
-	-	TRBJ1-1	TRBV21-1	TGTGCCAGCAGCAAAGGAGGGAGTGAAGCTTTCTTT	CASSKGGSEAFF
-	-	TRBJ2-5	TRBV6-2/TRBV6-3	TGTGCCAGCAGATACTCCTCGAGGGGGGAGACCCAGTACTTC	CASRYSSRGETQYF
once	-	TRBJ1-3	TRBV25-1	TGTGCCAGCAGTGAATACTGGTCCGGAAACACCATATATTTT	CASSEYWSGNTIYF
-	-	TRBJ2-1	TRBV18	TGTGCCAGCTCACCCCTTGGTCGGGAGAGCTCCTACAATGAGCAGTTCTTC	CASSPLGRESSYNEQFF
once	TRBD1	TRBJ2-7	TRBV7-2	TGTGCCAGCAGCTTCGGGACAGGTACAATCGAGCAGTACTTC	CASSFGTGTIEQYF
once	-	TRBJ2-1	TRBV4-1	TGCGCCAGCAGGCACGCATCCGCAGGAGTTGAGCAGTTCTTC	CASRHASAGVEQFF